Shown below are 5 T cell receptor beta chains from a single sample sequenced in a study of T cells in Graves' hyperthyroidism and ophthalmopathy. Amplification of TCR beta CDR3 regions was performed using RNA transcripts as template. The HTBI primer set served for first-round RT-PCR of the TCR CDR3. TCRdb reprocessed the multiplex PCR reads via MiXCR and lists one record per CDR3 protein. The profile covers more than 300,000 distinct CDR3 sequences, with roughly 18% appearing a single time and 40% to 45% taken by the ten largest. Specimen: blood. Source of these receptors: a man between 18 and 35 years old with Graves' ophthalmopathy.

Many counts were recorded for this clonotype. The chain recombines TRBV11-2 with TRBJ2-3, with D maybe TRBD1 (5 bases). V dropped 5 bases and J dropped 3 bases, with 18 bases sitting between them. From germline, CDR1 is SGHAT and CDR2 FQNNGV. The CDR3 extends over 16 amino acids. Here the CDR3 DNA reads TGTGCCAGCAGCCGCAGGTGGGGCGCAGTGACAGATACGCAGTATTTT. Translated, it gives CASSRRWGAVTDTQYF. The full variable domain, with the rest looked up from reference TRBV11-2 and TRBJ2-3, is EAGVAQSPRYKIIEKRQSVAFWCNPISGHATLYWYQQILGQGPKLLIQFQNNGVVDDSQLPKDRFSAERLKGVDSTLKIQPAKLEDSAVYLCASSRRWGAVTDTQYFGPGTRLTVL.

The V and J genes are TRBV29-1 and TRBJ1-1; D is ambiguous. The germline V gene encodes CDR1 SQVTM and CDR2 ANQGSEA. V was trimmed by 2 bases and J by 8 bases, leaving 9 bases between them. The CDR3 spans 11 residues. DNA of the CDR3: TGCAGCGTTGAATCGGGCAGAGAAGCTTTCTTT. Translated, it gives CSVESGREAFF.

This clonotype was counted a few times. CDR3 amino acids: CASSLGLVGNTIYF. The CDR3 DNA reads TGTGCCAGCAGTTTGGGTCTAGTCGGAAACACCATATATTTT. This chain connects TRBV28 to TRBJ1-3; D is uncertain. The CDR3 has 14 residues. Trimming took off 3 bases at V and 4 bases at J, with 10 bases between the two ends. Germline CDR1 and CDR2: MDHEN and SYDVKM.

The J gene is TRBJ1-5, the V gene TRBV28; D may be TRBD1 (5 bases). The V end was cut by 8 bases, the J end by 7 bases, with 21 bases between. CDR1 is MDHEN and CDR2 is SYDVKM in the germline V gene. The CDR3 consists of 15 residues. CDR3 loop: CASSTQRFPGQPQHF. The CDR3 bases are TGTGCCAGCTCCACACAGCGGTTCCCAGGGCAGCCCCAGCATTTT.

This clonotype appeared a few times. The rearrangement links TRBV7-8 to TRBJ2-6; D unresolved. The germline V gene has CDR1 SGHVS and CDR2 FQNEAQ. The CDR3 is 15 residues long. Trimming stripped 2 bases from V and 0 bases from J, with 5 bases between. Written as DNA, the CDR3 is TGTGCCAGCAGCTTAAGGACCTCTGGGGCCAACGTCCTGACTTTC. It specifies CASSLRTSGANVLTF.